The source of this T cell receptor (beta chain) is a study of persistence of HIV-infected CD4 T cells. About the study: Isolated cells were CMV- and HIV-1 Gag-responding CD4+ T cells. Median time on suppressive ART was over seven years.

Stimulation used 8 to 10 ug/mL lysate from CMV-infected fibroblasts. CD40L-negative CD69-negative CD45RO-high memory CD4+ T cells were sorted as populations depleted of antigen-responding cells. For roughly 19 hours, CD8-depleted PBMCs received anti-CD28/CD49d costimulation, a CD40-blocking antibody and enfuvirtide. Comment on this clone: The antigen remains unidentified.

The libraries were made with immunoSEQ version 4 in survey mode. Profiled with immunoSEQ multiplex PCR; TCRdb holds only in-frame clones, not every one. The sample contains approximately 35,000 clones, roughly four fifths of which appear only once. With 6 bases removed from V and 2 bases from J, the gap between germline ends came to 10 bases. Germline V gives CDR1 MNHEY, CDR2 SMNVEV (reference sequence). The CDR3 is made up of 14 amino acids. Whole-study results and caveats: Degenerate expanded CDR3beta sequences were enriched among CMV- and Gag-responding cells.

This TCR came from an adult man with HIV who was CMV-seropositive. This chain joins TRBV27 and TRBJ2-2; D is possibly TRBD1 (5 bases). The specimen was CD4+ T cells sorted from PBMCs after 18-hour stimulation, collected from a patient who received antiretroviral therapy. Here the CDR3 DNA reads TGTGCCAGCAGAACGACAGTTAACACCGGGGAGCTGTTTTTT. It codes for CASRTTVNTGELFF.